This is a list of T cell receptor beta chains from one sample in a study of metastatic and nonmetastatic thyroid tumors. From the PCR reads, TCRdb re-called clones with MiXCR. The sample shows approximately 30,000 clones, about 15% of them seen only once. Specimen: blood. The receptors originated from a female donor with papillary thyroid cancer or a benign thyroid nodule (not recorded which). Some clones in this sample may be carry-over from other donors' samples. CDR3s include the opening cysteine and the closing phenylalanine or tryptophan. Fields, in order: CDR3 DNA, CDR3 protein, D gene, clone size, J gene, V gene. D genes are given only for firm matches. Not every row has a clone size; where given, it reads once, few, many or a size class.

DNA: TGTGCCAGCAGCCTCCCCCTAGCACGGGGGGGCACCTACAATGAGCAGTTCTTC
CDR3: CASSLPLARGGTYNEQFF
D: TRBD2
size: many
J: TRBJ2-1
V: TRBV11-1

DNA: TGTGCCAGCAGCTATACGGGGGGCAGCTCCTACGAGCAGTACTTC
CDR3: CASSYTGGSSYEQYF
D: .
size: few
J: TRBJ2-7
V: TRBV7-2

DNA: TGTGCCAGCAGTGGACAGGGAGTATACAACGAGCAGTACTTC
CDR3: CASSGQGVYNEQYF
D: TRBD1
size: .
J: TRBJ2-7
V: TRBV6-1

DNA: TGTGCCAGCAGCCAGGATAGCGGGGTCTACAATGAGCAGTTCTTC
CDR3: CASSQDSGVYNEQFF
D: TRBD2
size: many
J: TRBJ2-1
V: TRBV14

DNA: TGCGCCAGCAGCTTCGAGCCGGGACAGGGGGCCTATGGCTACACCTTC
CDR3: CASSFEPGQGAYGYTF
D: TRBD1
size: many
J: TRBJ1-2
V: TRBV5-1

DNA: TGTGCCAGCAGCTTATTTGCCCTGGGAGCGGGAGGGTACGAGCAGTACTTC
CDR3: CASSLFALGAGGYEQYF
D: TRBD2
size: once
J: TRBJ2-7
V: TRBV11-2

DNA: TGTGCCAGCATCTGGACAGGGTGCACGGAGTTCTTC
CDR3: CASIWTGCTEFF
D: TRBD1
size: few
J: TRBJ2-1
V: TRBV28

DNA: TGCAGTGCTAGAGTGGGGACTAGCGGGAGGGAGAGGAAGACCCAGTACTTC
CDR3: CSARVGTSGRERKTQYF
D: TRBD2
size: .
J: TRBJ2-5
V: TRBV20-1

DNA: TGTGCCAGCTCACGTCTAGCGGGAGCGTTAGATACGCAGTATTTT
CDR3: CASSRLAGALDTQYF
D: TRBD2
size: many
J: TRBJ2-3
V: TRBV18

DNA: TGTGCCAGCAGCTCCAGGGGTATAGCGGGAGATGGAGATACGCAGTATTTT
CDR3: CASSSRGIAGDGDTQYF
D: TRBD2
size: many
J: TRBJ2-3
V: TRBV5-4

DNA: TGCAGTGCTGGGATCGGACACGCATACAATGAGCAGTTCTTT
CDR3: CSAGIGHAYNEQFF
D: .
size: .
J: TRBJ2-1
V: TRBV20-1

DNA: TGCGCCAGCAGGGCAGACATGAACACTGAAGCTTTCTTT
CDR3: CASRADMNTEAFF
D: .
size: many
J: TRBJ1-1
V: TRBV10-1

DNA: TGTGCCTGGAGTGTAGCAGACAGGGGCGACTTC
CDR3: CAWSVADRGDF
D: TRBD1
size: many
J: TRBJ1-2
V: TRBV30

DNA: TGTGCCAGCAGTTTTTGGGAGGGTAATGAGCAGTTCTTC
CDR3: CASSFWEGNEQFF
D: TRBD2
size: many
J: TRBJ2-1
V: TRBV12-3/TRBV12-4

DNA: TGCGCCAGCAGCTTCAACGGCCAGAGCCAAGAGACCCAGTACTTC
CDR3: CASSFNGQSQETQYF
D: .
size: .
J: TRBJ2-5
V: TRBV5-1

DNA: TGTGCCAGCAGTTTATCGGTTTATGGGGGAGGGGAGCAGTTCTTC
CDR3: CASSLSVYGGGEQFF
D: TRBD2
size: few
J: TRBJ2-1
V: TRBV27

DNA: TGTGCCAGCAGTGGACCGACAGGGGGCGCCCGCTACACCTTC
CDR3: CASSGPTGGARYTF
D: TRBD1
size: many
J: TRBJ1-2
V: TRBV2

DNA: TGTGCCAGCAGTGAAGGCGCACGCTCCTATAATTCACCCCTCCACTTT
CDR3: CASSEGARSYNSPLHF
D: .
size: many
J: TRBJ1-6
V: TRBV2

DNA: TGTGCCAGCAGCTTAGGGACAGGAACCTACGAGCAGTACTTC
CDR3: CASSLGTGTYEQYF
D: TRBD1
size: medium-sized
J: TRBJ2-7
V: TRBV7-2

DNA: TGTGCCAGCAGTTTCGGGACAGGGGGACCTGGAAACACCATATATTTT
CDR3: CASSFGTGGPGNTIYF
D: TRBD1
size: medium-sized
J: TRBJ1-3
V: TRBV12-3/TRBV12-4

DNA: TGTGCCAGCAGCCAAGATATAAGGGGCACGAACTATGGCTACACCTTC
CDR3: CASSQDIRGTNYGYTF
D: .
size: .
J: TRBJ1-2
V: TRBV3-1

DNA: TGTGCCAGCAAATACAGGGGGCGCTTGGCCTTC
CDR3: CASKYRGRLAF
D: TRBD1
size: few
J: TRBJ1-2
V: TRBV6-1

DNA: TGCAGTGCACTGACACTTATCTATGGCTACACCTTC
CDR3: CSALTLIYGYTF
D: .
size: many
J: TRBJ1-2
V: TRBV20-1

DNA: TGTGCCAGCAGCCCGACTGACAGGGCGTCCTTATACGAGCAGTACTTC
CDR3: CASSPTDRASLYEQYF
D: TRBD1
size: many
J: TRBJ2-7
V: TRBV12-3/TRBV12-4

DNA: TGTGCCAGCAGACGATCGACTAGCGGGAGTTTGAAAGATACGCAGTATTTT
CDR3: CASRRSTSGSLKDTQYF
D: TRBD2
size: .
J: TRBJ2-3
V: TRBV6-2/TRBV6-3

DNA: TGTGCCAGCAGTTTGTCAGCGGGACATCCCTACAATGAGCAGTTCTTC
CDR3: CASSLSAGHPYNEQFF
D: .
size: .
J: TRBJ2-1
V: TRBV27

DNA: TGTGCCAGCAGTCCCTCTAGCGCAAGCGGGGAGCTGTTTTTT
CDR3: CASSPSSASGELFF
D: .
size: few
J: TRBJ2-2
V: TRBV28

DNA: TGTGCCAGCTCATCCCGGACAGGGACGAACACTGAAGCTTTCTTT
CDR3: CASSSRTGTNTEAFF
D: TRBD1
size: many
J: TRBJ1-1
V: TRBV18

DNA: TGTGCCAGCAGCTACAGGAACGTGCCTGGAAACACCATATATTTT
CDR3: CASSYRNVPGNTIYF
D: .
size: many
J: TRBJ1-3
V: TRBV11-3

DNA: TGCAGTGCTAGATCGACTAGCGGTTACCAAGAGACCCAGTACTTC
CDR3: CSARSTSGYQETQYF
D: TRBD2
size: many
J: TRBJ2-5
V: TRBV20-1

DNA: TGTGCCACCAGCGCCCCAGGGATAGATACGCAGTATTTT
CDR3: CATSAPGIDTQYF
D: .
size: many
J: TRBJ2-3
V: TRBV24-1

DNA: TGCGCCAGCAGCTTGGCCGGGGGCTACACTGAAGCTTTCTTT
CDR3: CASSLAGGYTEAFF
D: .
size: medium-sized
J: TRBJ1-1
V: TRBV5-1

DNA: TGTGCCAGCAGCTTAGTGGGAGTGGGAAATGAGCAGTTCTTC
CDR3: CASSLVGVGNEQFF
D: .
size: .
J: TRBJ2-1
V: TRBV11-2

DNA: TGCGCCAGCAGCTTGGACACCCAAAACTATGGCTACACCTTC
CDR3: CASSLDTQNYGYTF
D: .
size: medium-sized
J: TRBJ1-2
V: TRBV5-1

DNA: TGCAGTGCTAGAGTCGGAGGGGCCTACGAGCAGTACTTC
CDR3: CSARVGGAYEQYF
D: .
size: many
J: TRBJ2-7
V: TRBV20-1

DNA: TGTGCCAGCAGCTCCAACGCGCGGGAGAAACGGTTCTTC
CDR3: CASSSNAREKRFF
D: TRBD2
size: .
J: TRBJ2-1
V: TRBV7-8

DNA: TGTGCCAGCAGTGACAGACCCGACTCCTACGAGCAGTACTTC
CDR3: CASSDRPDSYEQYF
D: .
size: many
J: TRBJ2-7
V: TRBV25-1

DNA: TGCAGTGGGCAAGAGATCACAGATACGCAGTATTTT
CDR3: CSGQEITDTQYF
D: .
size: many
J: TRBJ2-3
V: TRBV20-1

DNA: TGTGCCAGTAGTATATCGGGCCGTGGGAGAGGTGAGCAGTTCTTC
CDR3: CASSISGRGRGEQFF
D: .
size: .
J: TRBJ2-1
V: TRBV19

DNA: TGCGCCAGCAGCCAAGATGGGGGATGGCTCGCCGAAAAACTGTTTTTT
CDR3: CASSQDGGWLAEKLFF
D: .
size: .
J: TRBJ1-4
V: TRBV4-1

DNA: TGTGCCATCAGTGTGCACCCACGGAATGAGCAGTTCTTC
CDR3: CAISVHPRNEQFF
D: .
size: many
J: TRBJ2-1
V: TRBV10-3

DNA: TGTGCCAGCAGCCAAGGGGTAGGGAACGAGCAGTACTTC
CDR3: CASSQGVGNEQYF
D: .
size: many
J: TRBJ2-7
V: TRBV14

DNA: TGCAGCGTTGAAGACAGATACACAGATACGCAGTATTTT
CDR3: CSVEDRYTDTQYF
D: .
size: many
J: TRBJ2-3
V: TRBV29-1

DNA: TGTGCCAGCACCGTGGGGGGGTTAGGCAATCAGACCCAGCATTTT
CDR3: CASTVGGLGNQTQHF
D: .
size: .
J: TRBJ1-5
V: TRBV12-3/TRBV12-4

DNA: TGTGCCAGCAGTCCTGGACAGGGGGCATGGGAAAAACTGTTTTTT
CDR3: CASSPGQGAWEKLFF
D: TRBD1
size: many
J: TRBJ1-4
V: TRBV27

DNA: TGCGCCAGCAGCCAAGAGGGAGACCTAAGCTCCTACAATGAGCAGTTCTTC
CDR3: CASSQEGDLSSYNEQFF
D: .
size: many
J: TRBJ2-1
V: TRBV4-1

DNA: TGCAGTGCTACTTTTCGGGCTAGCGGGAGCTCAGATACGCAGTATTTT
CDR3: CSATFRASGSSDTQYF
D: TRBD2
size: many
J: TRBJ2-3
V: TRBV20-1

DNA: TGCGCCAGCATCCGCGGACAGGCCATGAACACTGAAGCTTTCTTT
CDR3: CASIRGQAMNTEAFF
D: TRBD1
size: .
J: TRBJ1-1
V: TRBV11-2

DNA: TGTGCCTGGAGTGTACAGACCAATCAGCCCCAGCATTTT
CDR3: CAWSVQTNQPQHF
D: .
size: once
J: TRBJ1-5
V: TRBV30

DNA: TGTGCCAGCAGTGAGGGCAGGGCTGCTGAAGCTTTCTTT
CDR3: CASSEGRAAEAFF
D: .
size: many
J: TRBJ1-1
V: TRBV2

DNA: TGTGCCAGCAGTTTAACACGTGGGGGCGGCTACACCTTC
CDR3: CASSLTRGGGYTF
D: .
size: .
J: TRBJ1-2
V: TRBV12-3/TRBV12-4

DNA: TGTGCCAGCAGCTCCTCCGGGACAGGGATTGAAAAACTGTTTTTT
CDR3: CASSSSGTGIEKLFF
D: TRBD1
size: many
J: TRBJ1-4
V: TRBV5-4

DNA: TGTGCCAGCGCCGAATCAACTAATGAAAAACTGTTTTTT
CDR3: CASAESTNEKLFF
D: .
size: .
J: TRBJ1-4
V: TRBV12-3/TRBV12-4

DNA: TGTGCCTGGAGTTTTGCAACTAGCGGGAGTCGGTATGAGCAGTTCTTC
CDR3: CAWSFATSGSRYEQFF
D: TRBD2
size: many
J: TRBJ2-1
V: TRBV30

DNA: TGTGCCATCAGTGATGGGGCTAGCGGGAGAAACGAGCAGTACTTC
CDR3: CAISDGASGRNEQYF
D: TRBD2
size: medium-sized
J: TRBJ2-7
V: TRBV10-3

DNA: TGTGCCAGCAGCACCGGGACAGGGTTCCGAGAGACCCAGTACTTC
CDR3: CASSTGTGFRETQYF
D: TRBD1
size: many
J: TRBJ2-5
V: TRBV7-2

DNA: TGTGCCTGGGGGACGGGGTTCTCTGGAAACACCATATATTTT
CDR3: CAWGTGFSGNTIYF
D: .
size: many
J: TRBJ1-3
V: TRBV30

DNA: TGTGCCAGCAGCCGACTAGCGGGGAGCACAGATACGCAGTATTTT
CDR3: CASSRLAGSTDTQYF
D: TRBD2
size: many
J: TRBJ2-3
V: TRBV7-6

DNA: TGTGCCAGCAGCGGGACACTGAACACTGAAGCTTTCTTT
CDR3: CASSGTLNTEAFF
D: .
size: many
J: TRBJ1-1
V: TRBV2

DNA: TGTGCCAGCAGGAGCGGGAAGGTGGGCAATGAGCAGTTCTTC
CDR3: CASRSGKVGNEQFF
D: TRBD2
size: many
J: TRBJ2-1
V: TRBV6-1